This is a list of T cell receptor beta chains from one sample in a study of shared clonotypes between healthy human individuals. TCRdb's table, derived via immunoSEQ multiplex PCR, lists solely in-frame clones and lacks some. The table shows 550,000 to 800,000 clones, with roughly 70% occurring only once. Sequenced material: memory CD4+ T cells sorted from blood. The receptors derive from a woman between 25 and 40 years old in good health. The CDR3 runs from the conserved cysteine through the conserved F or W. The order of the fields is J gene, V gene, clone size, D gene, CDR3 protein, CDR3 DNA. A D gene is named only where the DNA matches it firmly. A clone size is listed for some rows: how often the clone was seen (once, few, many), or a class if it is expanded.

J gene: TRBJ2-1
V gene: TRBV6-6
clone size: -
D gene: -
CDR3 protein: CASSYSTEKEQFF
CDR3 DNA: TGTGCCAGCAGTTACTCGACAGAGAAAGAGCAGTTCTTC

J gene: TRBJ2-2
V gene: TRBV6-1
clone size: -
D gene: -
CDR3 protein: CASSGWHGELFF
CDR3 DNA: TGTGCCAGCAGTGGTTGGCACGGGGAGCTGTTTTTT

J gene: TRBJ2-1
V gene: TRBV18
clone size: -
D gene: TRBD2
CDR3 protein: CASSPFGLAGHFYNEQFF
CDR3 DNA: TGTGCCAGCTCACCTTTCGGACTAGCGGGACACTTCTACAATGAGCAGTTCTTC

J gene: TRBJ1-1
V gene: TRBV6-1
clone size: -
D gene: -
CDR3 protein: CASSEVILNTEAFF
CDR3 DNA: TGTGCCAGCAGTGAAGTAATCCTGAACACTGAAGCTTTCTTT

J gene: TRBJ2-7
V gene: TRBV6-5
clone size: -
D gene: TRBD2
CDR3 protein: CASRGLVGTYEQYF
CDR3 DNA: TGTGCCAGCAGGGGACTAGTGGGTACCTACGAGCAGTACTTC

J gene: TRBJ1-3
V gene: TRBV28
clone size: -
D gene: -
CDR3 protein: CASSLRREGLSGNTIYF
CDR3 DNA: TGTGCCAGCAGTCTTCGCAGGGAGGGCTTGTCTGGAAACACCATATATTTT

J gene: TRBJ2-3
V gene: TRBV10-3
clone size: -
D gene: -
CDR3 protein: CAIRPDRPSTDTQYF
CDR3 DNA: TGTGCCATCAGACCAGACAGGCCGAGCACAGATACGCAGTATTTT

J gene: TRBJ2-3
V gene: TRBV30
clone size: -
D gene: TRBD2
CDR3 protein: CAWRGTSGNTDTQYF
CDR3 DNA: TGTGCCTGGAGGGGTACTAGCGGGAACACAGATACGCAGTATTTT

J gene: TRBJ2-3
V gene: TRBV21-1
clone size: -
D gene: -
CDR3 protein: CASSKDPVAYF
CDR3 DNA: TGTGCCAGCAGCAAGGACCCGGTCGCGTATTTT

J gene: TRBJ1-5
V gene: TRBV30
clone size: few
D gene: -
CDR3 protein: CAWTTGLYSNQPQHF
CDR3 DNA: TGTGCCTGGACAACAGGGCTCTATAGCAATCAGCCCCAGCATTTT

J gene: TRBJ2-2
V gene: TRBV7-3
clone size: -
D gene: TRBD1
CDR3 protein: CASSPRTGGGLFF
CDR3 DNA: TGTGCCAGCAGCCCCCGGACAGGGGGGGGGCTGTTTTTT

J gene: TRBJ1-1
V gene: TRBV28
clone size: many
D gene: TRBD1
CDR3 protein: CASRPIRQGSTEAFF
CDR3 DNA: TGTGCCAGCAGACCAATTCGACAGGGAAGCACTGAAGCTTTCTTT

J gene: TRBJ2-1
V gene: TRBV14
clone size: -
D gene: -
CDR3 protein: CASSQASGYNEQFF
CDR3 DNA: TGTGCCAGCAGCCAAGCGTCGGGATACAATGAGCAGTTCTTC

J gene: TRBJ2-5
V gene: TRBV6-6
clone size: -
D gene: TRBD1
CDR3 protein: CASSYRGRRKTQYF
CDR3 DNA: TGTGCCAGCAGTTACAGGGGGCGCAGGAAGACCCAGTACTTC

J gene: TRBJ1-5
V gene: TRBV6-1
clone size: few
D gene: -
CDR3 protein: CASSEARTGTNAGPQHF
CDR3 DNA: TGTGCCAGCAGTGAAGCGCGGACCGGGACGAACGCCGGGCCCCAGCATTTT

J gene: TRBJ2-7
V gene: TRBV28
clone size: -
D gene: -
CDR3 protein: CASSIALSSNYEQYF
CDR3 DNA: TGTGCCAGCAGTATAGCCCTCTCAAGCAACTACGAGCAGTACTTC

J gene: TRBJ1-1
V gene: TRBV6-5
clone size: -
D gene: -
CDR3 protein: CASRYVKNTEAFF
CDR3 DNA: TGTGCCAGCAGGTACGTCAAGAACACTGAAGCTTTCTTT

J gene: TRBJ1-2
V gene: TRBV6-1
clone size: -
D gene: -
CDR3 protein: CASSEVSYGYTF
CDR3 DNA: TGTGCCAGCAGTGAAGTAAGCTATGGCTACACCTTC

J gene: TRBJ2-2
V gene: TRBV7-9
clone size: -
D gene: -
CDR3 protein: CASSFRAVNTGELFF
CDR3 DNA: TGTGCCAGCAGCTTCCGAGCGGTGAACACCGGGGAGCTGTTTTTT

J gene: TRBJ2-7
V gene: TRBV11-2
clone size: -
D gene: -
CDR3 protein: CASSPLGVVVLYEQYF
CDR3 DNA: TGTGCCAGCAGCCCCCTTGGGGTGGTAGTTCTTTACGAGCAGTACTTC

J gene: TRBJ2-2
V gene: TRBV4-1
clone size: -
D gene: -
CDR3 protein: CASSQPGGTMRELFF
CDR3 DNA: TGCGCCAGCAGCCAACCAGGCGGGACCATGAGGGAGCTGTTTTTT

J gene: TRBJ2-1
V gene: TRBV5-1
clone size: -
D gene: TRBD2
CDR3 protein: CASRWEGNNEQFF
CDR3 DNA: TGCGCCAGCAGGTGGGAGGGGAACAATGAGCAGTTCTTC

J gene: TRBJ2-7
V gene: TRBV19
clone size: many
D gene: TRBD1
CDR3 protein: CASGQGYEQYF
CDR3 DNA: TGTGCCAGCGGACAGGGCTACGAGCAGTACTTC

J gene: TRBJ1-2
V gene: TRBV2
clone size: -
D gene: -
CDR3 protein: CASSGFSGSLGGYTF
CDR3 DNA: TGTGCCAGCAGTGGATTCTCCGGGAGTCTCGGTGGCTACACCTTC

J gene: TRBJ1-3
V gene: TRBV7-6
clone size: -
D gene: -
CDR3 protein: CASSLTGDPGVAGNTIYF
CDR3 DNA: TGTGCCAGCAGCTTAACGGGCGATCCAGGGGTTGCCGGAAACACCATATATTTT

J gene: TRBJ1-5
V gene: TRBV19
clone size: -
D gene: -
CDR3 protein: CASSIDRASNQPQHF
CDR3 DNA: TGTGCCAGTAGTATAGACAGGGCTAGCAATCAGCCCCAGCATTTT

J gene: TRBJ2-5
V gene: TRBV5-1
clone size: -
D gene: TRBD1
CDR3 protein: CASSTSGTGGETQYF
CDR3 DNA: TGCGCCAGCAGCACATCCGGGACAGGGGGCGAGACCCAGTACTTC

J gene: TRBJ1-3
V gene: TRBV28
clone size: -
D gene: -
CDR3 protein: CATSVPSSGNTIYF
CDR3 DNA: TGTGCCACCTCGGTCCCATCCTCTGGAAACACCATATATTTT

J gene: TRBJ1-2
V gene: TRBV29-1
clone size: -
D gene: -
CDR3 protein: CSVEEEQGVDGYTF
CDR3 DNA: TGCAGCGTTGAAGAGGAGCAGGGAGTGGATGGCTACACCTTC

J gene: TRBJ2-3
V gene: TRBV4-1
clone size: -
D gene: TRBD1
CDR3 protein: CASSQEDREYTQYF
CDR3 DNA: TGCGCCAGCAGCCAGGAGGACAGGGAATATACGCAGTATTTT

J gene: TRBJ2-7
V gene: TRBV11-2
clone size: -
D gene: -
CDR3 protein: CASSLAAGPTYEQYF
CDR3 DNA: TGTGCCAGCAGCTTAGCGGCGGGTCCTACCTACGAGCAGTACTTC

J gene: TRBJ1-2
V gene: TRBV28
clone size: -
D gene: TRBD1
CDR3 protein: CATLWDRVRGYTF
CDR3 DNA: TGTGCCACTCTATGGGACAGGGTAAGGGGCTACACCTTC

J gene: TRBJ2-1
V gene: TRBV5-1
clone size: -
D gene: TRBD1
CDR3 protein: CASSSLLGQDEQFF
CDR3 DNA: TGCGCCAGCAGCTCGCTTTTAGGACAGGATGAGCAGTTCTTC